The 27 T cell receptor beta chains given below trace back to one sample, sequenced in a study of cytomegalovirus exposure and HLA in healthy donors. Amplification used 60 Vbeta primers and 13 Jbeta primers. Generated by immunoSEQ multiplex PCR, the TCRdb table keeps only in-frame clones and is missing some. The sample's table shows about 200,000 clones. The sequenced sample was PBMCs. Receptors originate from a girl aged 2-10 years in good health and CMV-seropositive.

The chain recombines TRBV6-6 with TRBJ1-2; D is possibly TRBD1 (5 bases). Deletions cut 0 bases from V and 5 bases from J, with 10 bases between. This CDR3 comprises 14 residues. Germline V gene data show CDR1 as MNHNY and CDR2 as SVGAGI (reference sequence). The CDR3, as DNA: TGTGCCAGCAGTTACTCAGGGGAGGCTTATGGCTACACCTTC. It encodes CASSYSGEAYGYTF.

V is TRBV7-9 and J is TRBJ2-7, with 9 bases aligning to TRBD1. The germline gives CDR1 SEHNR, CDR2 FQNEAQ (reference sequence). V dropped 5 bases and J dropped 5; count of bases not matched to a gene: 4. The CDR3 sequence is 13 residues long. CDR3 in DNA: TGTGCCAGCAGCCCTTGGACAGGGGACGAGCAGTACTTC. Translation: CASSPWTGDEQYF.

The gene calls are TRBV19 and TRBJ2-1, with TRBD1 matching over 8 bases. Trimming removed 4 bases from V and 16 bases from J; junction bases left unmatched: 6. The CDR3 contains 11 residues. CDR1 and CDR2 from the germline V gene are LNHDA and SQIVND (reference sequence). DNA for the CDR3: TGTGCCAGTAGTACCGGGACAGGTCGTTTCTTC. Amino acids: CASSTGTGRFF.

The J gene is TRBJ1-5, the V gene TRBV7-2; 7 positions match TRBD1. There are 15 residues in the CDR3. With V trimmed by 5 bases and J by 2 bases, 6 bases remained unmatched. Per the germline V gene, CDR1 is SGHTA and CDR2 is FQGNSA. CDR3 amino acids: CASSRDSFGNQPQHF. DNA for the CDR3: TGTGCCAGCAGCCGGGACAGTTTTGGCAATCAGCCCCAGCATTTT.

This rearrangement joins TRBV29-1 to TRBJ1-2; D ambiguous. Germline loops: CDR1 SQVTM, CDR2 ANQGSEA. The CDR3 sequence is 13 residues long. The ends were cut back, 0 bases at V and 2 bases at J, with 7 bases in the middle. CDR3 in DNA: TGCAGCGTTGAAGAGAGGATCAACTATGGCTACACCTTC. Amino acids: CSVEERINYGYTF.

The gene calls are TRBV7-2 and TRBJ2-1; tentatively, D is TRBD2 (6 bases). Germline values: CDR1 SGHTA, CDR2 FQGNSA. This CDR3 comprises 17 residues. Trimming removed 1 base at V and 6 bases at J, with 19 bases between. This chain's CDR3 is CASSLVGFSGYGNEQFF. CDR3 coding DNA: TGTGCCAGCAGCTTAGTCGGGTTTAGCGGATATGGCAATGAGCAGTTCTTC.

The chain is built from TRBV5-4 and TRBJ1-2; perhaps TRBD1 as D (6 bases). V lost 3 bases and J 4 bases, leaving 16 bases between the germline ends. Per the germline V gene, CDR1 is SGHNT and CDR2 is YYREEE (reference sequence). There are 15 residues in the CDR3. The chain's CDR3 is CASSSLTGLTYGYTF. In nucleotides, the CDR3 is TGTGCCAGCAGCTCCTTGACAGGCTTGACCTATGGCTACACCTTC.

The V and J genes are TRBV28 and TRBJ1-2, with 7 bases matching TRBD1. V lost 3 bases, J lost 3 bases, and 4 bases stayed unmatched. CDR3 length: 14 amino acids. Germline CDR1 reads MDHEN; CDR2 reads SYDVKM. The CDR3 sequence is CASSLTGRDYGYTF. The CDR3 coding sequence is TGTGCCAGCAGTTTGACAGGGCGGGACTATGGCTACACCTTC.

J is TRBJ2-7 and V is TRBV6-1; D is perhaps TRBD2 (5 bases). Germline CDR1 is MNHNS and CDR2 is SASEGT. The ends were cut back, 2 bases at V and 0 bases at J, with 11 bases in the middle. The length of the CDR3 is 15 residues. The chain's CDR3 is CASSEPSFLSYEQYF. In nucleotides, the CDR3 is TGTGCCAGCAGTGAACCTAGCTTCCTCTCCTACGAGCAGTACTTC.

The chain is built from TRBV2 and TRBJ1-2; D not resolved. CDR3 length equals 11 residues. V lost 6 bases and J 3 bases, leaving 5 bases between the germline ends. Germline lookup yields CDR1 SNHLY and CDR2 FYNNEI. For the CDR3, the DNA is TGTGCCAGCAGACGAGACTATGGCTACACCTTC. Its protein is CASRRDYGYTF.

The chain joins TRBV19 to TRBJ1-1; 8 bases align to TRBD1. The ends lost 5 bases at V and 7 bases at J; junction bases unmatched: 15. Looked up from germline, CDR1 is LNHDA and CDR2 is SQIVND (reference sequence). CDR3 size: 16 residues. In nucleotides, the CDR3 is TGTGCCAGTAGTCCGCCACCCCCTCAGGGGGCTGTTGAAGCTTTCTTT. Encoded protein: CASSPPPPQGAVEAFF.

The CDR3 here is CSALGQGRTEAFF. CDR3 in DNA: TGCAGCGCCCTGGGACAGGGAAGGACTGAAGCTTTCTTT. The rearrangement links TRBV29-1 to TRBJ1-1; TRBD1 matches at 9 bases. The ends lost 7 bases at V and 5 bases at J; junction bases unmatched: 8. CDR1 SQVTM and CDR2 ANQGSEA come from the germline V gene. The CDR3 sequence is 13 residues long.

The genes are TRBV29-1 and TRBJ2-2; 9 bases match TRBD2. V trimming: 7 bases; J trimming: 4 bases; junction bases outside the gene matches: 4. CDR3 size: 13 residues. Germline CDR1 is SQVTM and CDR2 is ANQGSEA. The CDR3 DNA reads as TGCAGCGCGACTAGCGGACCCACCGGGGAGCTGTTTTTT. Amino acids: CSATSGPTGELFF.

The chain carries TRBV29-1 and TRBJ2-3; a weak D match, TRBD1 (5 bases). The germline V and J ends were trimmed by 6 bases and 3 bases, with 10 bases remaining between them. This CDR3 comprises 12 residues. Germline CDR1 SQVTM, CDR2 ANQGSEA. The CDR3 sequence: CSVAQGTDTQYF. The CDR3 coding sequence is TGCAGCGTAGCTCAGGGTACAGATACGCAGTATTTT.

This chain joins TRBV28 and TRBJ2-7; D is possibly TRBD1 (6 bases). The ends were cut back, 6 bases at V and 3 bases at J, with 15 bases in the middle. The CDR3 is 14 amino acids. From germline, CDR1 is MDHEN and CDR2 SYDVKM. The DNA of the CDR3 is TGTGCCAGCAGCCTCCGACAGGTGGTCTACGAGCAGTACTTC. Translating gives CASSLRQVVYEQYF. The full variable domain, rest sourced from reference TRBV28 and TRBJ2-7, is DVKVTQSSRYLVKRTGEKVFLECVQDMDHENMFWYRQDPGLGLRLIYFSYDVKMKEKGDIPEGYSVSREKKERFSLILESASTNQTSMYLCASSLRQVVYEQYFGPGTRLTVT.

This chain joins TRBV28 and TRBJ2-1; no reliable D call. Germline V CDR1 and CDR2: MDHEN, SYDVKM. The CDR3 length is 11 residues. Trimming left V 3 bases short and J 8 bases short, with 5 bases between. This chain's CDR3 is CASSLSDEQFF. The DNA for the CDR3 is TGTGCCAGCAGTTTGAGTGATGAGCAGTTCTTC.

This CDR3 is CAITVRTSGTDTQYF. The CDR3 DNA reads as TGTGCCATCACGGTCAGGACTAGCGGAACAGATACGCAGTATTTT. This chain uses TRBV2 with TRBJ2-3; 10 bases fit TRBD2. Trimming removed 10 bases from V and 3 bases from J; junction bases left unmatched: 10. The germline gives CDR1 SNHLY, CDR2 FYNNEI. The CDR3 totals 15 residues.

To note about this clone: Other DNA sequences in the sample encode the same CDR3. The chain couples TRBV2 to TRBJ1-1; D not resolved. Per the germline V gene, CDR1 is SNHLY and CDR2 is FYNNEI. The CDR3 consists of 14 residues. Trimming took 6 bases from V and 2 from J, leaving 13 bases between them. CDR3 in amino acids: CASSDPGPNTEAFF. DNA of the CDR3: TGTGCCAGCAGCGACCCAGGCCCAAACACTGAAGCTTTCTTT.

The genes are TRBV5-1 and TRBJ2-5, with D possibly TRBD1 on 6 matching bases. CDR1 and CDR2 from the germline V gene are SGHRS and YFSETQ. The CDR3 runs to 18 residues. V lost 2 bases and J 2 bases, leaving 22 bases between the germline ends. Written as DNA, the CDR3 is TGCGCCAGCAGCTTTGTCCCGATCCGGGACAATACTCAAGAGACCCAGTACTTC. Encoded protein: CASSFVPIRDNTQETQYF.

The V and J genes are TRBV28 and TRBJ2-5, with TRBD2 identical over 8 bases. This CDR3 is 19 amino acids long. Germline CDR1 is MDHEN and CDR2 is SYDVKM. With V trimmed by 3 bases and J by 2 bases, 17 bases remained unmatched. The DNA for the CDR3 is TGTGCCAGCAGTTTGGTAGCGGGACTAAGTCTAGGCTCTCAAGAGACCCAGTACTTC. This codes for CASSLVAGLSLGSQETQYF.

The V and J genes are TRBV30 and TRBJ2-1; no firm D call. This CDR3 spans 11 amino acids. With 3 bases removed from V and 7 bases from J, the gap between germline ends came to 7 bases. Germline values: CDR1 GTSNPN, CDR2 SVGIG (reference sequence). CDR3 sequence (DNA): TGTGCCTGGAGCCGAGGAAATGAGCAGTTCTTC. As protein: CAWSRGNEQFF.

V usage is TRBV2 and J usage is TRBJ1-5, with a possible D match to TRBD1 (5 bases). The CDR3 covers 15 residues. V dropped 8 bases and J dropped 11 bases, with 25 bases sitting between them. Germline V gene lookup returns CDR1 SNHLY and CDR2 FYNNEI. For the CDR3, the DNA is TGTGCCAGCGAGCTGTCGGGGGGGATTCGGGGGGCCCAGCATTTT. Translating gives CASELSGGIRGAQHF.

The CDR3 reads CSAGAGEKLFF. Here the CDR3 DNA reads TGCAGCGCTGGGGCAGGGGAAAAACTGTTTTTT. The chain has TRBV29-1 and TRBJ1-4, with a weak D call TRBD1 (5 bases). The CDR3 contains 11 residues. Germline lookup yields CDR1 SQVTM and CDR2 ANQGSEA. Trimming removed 7 bases at V and 8 bases at J, with 11 bases between.

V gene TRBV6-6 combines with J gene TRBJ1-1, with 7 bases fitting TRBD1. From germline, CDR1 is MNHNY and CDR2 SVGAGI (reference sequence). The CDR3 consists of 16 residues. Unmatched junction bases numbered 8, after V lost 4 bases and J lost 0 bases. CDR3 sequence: CASSSHRGPMNTEAFF. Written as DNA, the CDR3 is TGTGCCAGCAGTTCTCACAGGGGCCCTATGAACACTGAAGCTTTCTTT.

The CDR3 is CASREGASGRALETQYF. For the CDR3, the DNA is TGCGCCAGCAGGGAGGGGGCTAGCGGGAGGGCCCTCGAGACCCAGTACTTC. The chain carries TRBV10-2 and TRBJ2-5, with 12 bases lining up with TRBD2. The CDR3 sequence is 17 residues long. Trimming cost V 6 bases and J 5 bases; bases outside gene matches: 13. Germline assignment: CDR1 WSHSY and CDR2 SAAADI.

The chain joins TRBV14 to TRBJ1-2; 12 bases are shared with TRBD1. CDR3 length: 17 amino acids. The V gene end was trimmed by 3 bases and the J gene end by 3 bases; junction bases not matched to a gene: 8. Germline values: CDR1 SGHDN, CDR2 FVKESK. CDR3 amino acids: CASSQGPGTGGDYGYTF. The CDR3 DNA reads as TGTGCCAGCAGCCAGGGTCCCGGGACAGGGGGCGACTATGGCTACACCTTC.

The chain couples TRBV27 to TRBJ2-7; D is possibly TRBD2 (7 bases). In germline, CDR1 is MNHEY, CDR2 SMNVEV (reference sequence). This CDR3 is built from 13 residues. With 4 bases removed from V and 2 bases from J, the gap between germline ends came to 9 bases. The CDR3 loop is CASSWGGPYEQYF. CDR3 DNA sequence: TGTGCCAGCAGTTGGGGGGGGCCCTACGAGCAGTACTTC.